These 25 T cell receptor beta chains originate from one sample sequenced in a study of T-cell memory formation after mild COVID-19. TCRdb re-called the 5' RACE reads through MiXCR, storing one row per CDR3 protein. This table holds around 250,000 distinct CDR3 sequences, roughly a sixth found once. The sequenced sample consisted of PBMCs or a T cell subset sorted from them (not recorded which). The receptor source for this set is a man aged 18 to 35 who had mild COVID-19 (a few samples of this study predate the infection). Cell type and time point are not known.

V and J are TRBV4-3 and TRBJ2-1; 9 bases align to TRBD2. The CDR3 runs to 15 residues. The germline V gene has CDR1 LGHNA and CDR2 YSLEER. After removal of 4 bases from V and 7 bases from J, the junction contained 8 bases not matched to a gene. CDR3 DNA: TGCGCCAGCAGCCGCAGCCTTACTAGCGGGAATGAGCAGTTCTTC. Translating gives CASSRSLTSGNEQFF.

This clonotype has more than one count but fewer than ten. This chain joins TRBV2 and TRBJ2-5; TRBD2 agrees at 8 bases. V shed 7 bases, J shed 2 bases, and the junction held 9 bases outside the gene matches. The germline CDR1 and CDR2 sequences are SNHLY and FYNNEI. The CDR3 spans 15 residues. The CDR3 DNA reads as TGTGCCAGCAACCCGCGGGCGGGGGGACAAGAGACCCAGTACTTC. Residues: CASNPRAGGQETQYF.

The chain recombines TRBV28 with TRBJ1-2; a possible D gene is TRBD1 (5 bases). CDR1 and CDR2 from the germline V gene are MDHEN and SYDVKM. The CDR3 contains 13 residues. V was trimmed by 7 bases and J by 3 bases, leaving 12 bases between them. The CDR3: CASTYGGDYGYTF. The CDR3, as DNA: TGTGCCAGCACCTATGGGGGGGACTATGGCTACACCTTC.

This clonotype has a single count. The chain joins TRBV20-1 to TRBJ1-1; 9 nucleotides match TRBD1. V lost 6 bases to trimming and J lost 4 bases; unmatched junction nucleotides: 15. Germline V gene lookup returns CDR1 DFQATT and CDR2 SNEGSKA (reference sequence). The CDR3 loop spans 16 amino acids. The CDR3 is CSAILTGGDRVTEAFF. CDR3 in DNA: TGCAGTGCCATACTAACGGGAGGGGACAGGGTCACTGAAGCTTTCTTT.

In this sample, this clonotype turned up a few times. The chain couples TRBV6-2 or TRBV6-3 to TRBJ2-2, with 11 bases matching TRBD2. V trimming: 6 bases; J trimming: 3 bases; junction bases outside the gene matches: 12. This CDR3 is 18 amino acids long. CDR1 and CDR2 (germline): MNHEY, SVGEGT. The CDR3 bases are TGTGCCAGCAGCCCCGGGACTAGCGGAAGCCTTCACACCGGGGAGCTGTTTTTT. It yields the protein CASSPGTSGSLHTGELFF.

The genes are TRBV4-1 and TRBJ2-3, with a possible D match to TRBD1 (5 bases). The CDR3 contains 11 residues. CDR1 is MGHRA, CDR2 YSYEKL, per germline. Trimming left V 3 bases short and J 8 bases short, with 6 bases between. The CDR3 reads CASSQGRTQYF. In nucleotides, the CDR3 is TGCGCCAGCAGCCAGGGGCGTACGCAGTATTTT.

The CDR3 nucleotides are TGCAGTGCTAGTCAAAGCAATCAGCCCCAGCATTTT. Translated: CSASQSNQPQHF. The J gene is TRBJ1-5, the V gene TRBV20-1; no firm D call. The V gene's germline CDR1 is DFQATT and CDR2 SNEGSKA (reference sequence). The CDR3 has 12 amino acids. Trimming shortened V by 3 bases and J by 1 base, and 4 bases separated the two germline ends.

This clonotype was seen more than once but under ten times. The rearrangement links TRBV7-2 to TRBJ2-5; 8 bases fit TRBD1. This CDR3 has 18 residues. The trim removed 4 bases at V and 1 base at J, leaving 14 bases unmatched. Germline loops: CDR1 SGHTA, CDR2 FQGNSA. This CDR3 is CASSYGQGVPMIQETQYF. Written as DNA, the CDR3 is TGTGCCAGCAGCTATGGACAGGGAGTCCCCATGATCCAAGAGACCCAGTACTTC.

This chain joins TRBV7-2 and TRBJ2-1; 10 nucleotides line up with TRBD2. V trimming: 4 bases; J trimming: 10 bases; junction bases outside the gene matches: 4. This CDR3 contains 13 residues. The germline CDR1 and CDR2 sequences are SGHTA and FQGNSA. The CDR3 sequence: CASSYHSGGEQFF. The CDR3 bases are TGTGCCAGCAGCTACCATAGCGGGGGGGAGCAGTTCTTC.

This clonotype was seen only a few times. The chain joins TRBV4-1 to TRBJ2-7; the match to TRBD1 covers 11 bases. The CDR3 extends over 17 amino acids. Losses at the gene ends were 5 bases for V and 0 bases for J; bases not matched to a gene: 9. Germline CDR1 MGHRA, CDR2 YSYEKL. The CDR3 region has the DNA TGCGCCAGCAGCTCGCCGGGACAGGGGGAGAGCTCCTACGAGCAGTACTTC. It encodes CASSSPGQGESSYEQYF.

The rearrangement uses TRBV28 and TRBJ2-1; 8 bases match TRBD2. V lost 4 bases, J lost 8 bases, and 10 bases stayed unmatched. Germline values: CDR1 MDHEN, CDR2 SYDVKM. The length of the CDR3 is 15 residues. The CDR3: CASSSPETSVDEQFF. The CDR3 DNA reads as TGTGCCAGCAGTTCACCCGAGACTAGCGTCGATGAGCAGTTCTTC.

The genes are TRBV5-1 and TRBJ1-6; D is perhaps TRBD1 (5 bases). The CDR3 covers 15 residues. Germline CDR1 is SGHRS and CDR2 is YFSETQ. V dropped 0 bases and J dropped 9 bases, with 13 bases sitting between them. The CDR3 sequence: CASSLDPPGRSPLHF. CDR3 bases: TGCGCCAGCAGCTTGGATCCCCCAGGGCGTTCACCCCTCCACTTT.

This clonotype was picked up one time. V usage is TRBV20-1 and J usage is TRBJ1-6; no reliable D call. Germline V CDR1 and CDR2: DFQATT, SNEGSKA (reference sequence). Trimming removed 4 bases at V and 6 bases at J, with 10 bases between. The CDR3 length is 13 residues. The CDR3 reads CSATGPINSPLHF. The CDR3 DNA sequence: TGCAGTGCTACAGGACCGATTAATTCACCCCTCCACTTT.

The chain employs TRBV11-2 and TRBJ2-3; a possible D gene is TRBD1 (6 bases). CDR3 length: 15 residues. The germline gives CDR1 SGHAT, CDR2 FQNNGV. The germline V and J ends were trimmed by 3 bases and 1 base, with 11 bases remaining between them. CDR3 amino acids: CASSFGGAGTDTQYF. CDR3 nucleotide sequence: TGTGCCAGCAGCTTTGGGGGCGCCGGCACAGATACGCAGTATTTT.

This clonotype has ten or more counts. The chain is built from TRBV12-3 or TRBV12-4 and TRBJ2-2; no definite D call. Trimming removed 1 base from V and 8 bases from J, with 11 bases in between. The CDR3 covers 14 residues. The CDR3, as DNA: TGTGCCAGCAGTTTAGTGGCCGCCGTGGGGGAGCTGTTTTTT. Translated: CASSLVAAVGELFF.

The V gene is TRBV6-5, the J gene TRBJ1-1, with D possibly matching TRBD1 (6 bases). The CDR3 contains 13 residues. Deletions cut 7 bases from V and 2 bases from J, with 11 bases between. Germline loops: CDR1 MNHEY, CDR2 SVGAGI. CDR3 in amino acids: CASTQQGNTEAFF. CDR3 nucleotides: TGTGCCAGCACCCAACAGGGTAACACTGAAGCTTTCTTT.

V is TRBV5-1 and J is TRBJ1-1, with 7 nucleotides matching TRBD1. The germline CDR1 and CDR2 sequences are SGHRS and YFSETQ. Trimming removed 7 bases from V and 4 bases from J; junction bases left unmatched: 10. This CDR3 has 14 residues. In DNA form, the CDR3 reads TGCGCCAGCCCCAACCCACAGGGGAGCACTGAAGCTTTCTTT. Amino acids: CASPNPQGSTEAFF.

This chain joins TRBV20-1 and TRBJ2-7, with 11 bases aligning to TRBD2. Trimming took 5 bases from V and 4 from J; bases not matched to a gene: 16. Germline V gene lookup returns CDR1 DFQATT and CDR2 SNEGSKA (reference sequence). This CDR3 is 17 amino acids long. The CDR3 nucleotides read TGCAGTGCTCTAATAATAGAGGGACTAGCGGCTTCGTACGAGCAGTACGTC. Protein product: CSALIIEGLAASYEQYV.

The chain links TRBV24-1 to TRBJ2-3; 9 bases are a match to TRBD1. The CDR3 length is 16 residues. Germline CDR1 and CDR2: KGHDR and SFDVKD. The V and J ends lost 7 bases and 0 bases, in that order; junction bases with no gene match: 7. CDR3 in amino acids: CATSPGTGRSTDTQYF. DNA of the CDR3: TGTGCCACCAGCCCCGGGACAGGGCGCAGCACAGATACGCAGTATTTT.

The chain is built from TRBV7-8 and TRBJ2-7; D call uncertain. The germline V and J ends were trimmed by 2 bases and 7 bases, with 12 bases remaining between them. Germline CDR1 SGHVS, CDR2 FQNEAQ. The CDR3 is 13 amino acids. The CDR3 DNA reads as TGTGCCAGCAGCTTAACCTCTCTTGGGGAGCAGTACGTC. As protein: CASSLTSLGEQYV.

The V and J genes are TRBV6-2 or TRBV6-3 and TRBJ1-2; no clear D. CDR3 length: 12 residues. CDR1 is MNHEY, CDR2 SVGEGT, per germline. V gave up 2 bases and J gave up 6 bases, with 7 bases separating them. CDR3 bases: TGTGCCAGCAGTTACATAAGGGATGGCTACACCTTC. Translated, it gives CASSYIRDGYTF.

CDR3 in amino acids: CASSRQGATGELFF. The CDR3, as DNA: TGTGCCAGCAGCAGACAGGGGGCCACCGGGGAGCTGTTTTTT. This chain joins TRBV9 and TRBJ2-2; 10 bases match TRBD1. Germline V lookup: CDR1 SGDLS, CDR2 YYNGEE. The CDR3 length is 14 residues. V was clipped by 4 bases and J by 4 bases; unmatched bases: 1.

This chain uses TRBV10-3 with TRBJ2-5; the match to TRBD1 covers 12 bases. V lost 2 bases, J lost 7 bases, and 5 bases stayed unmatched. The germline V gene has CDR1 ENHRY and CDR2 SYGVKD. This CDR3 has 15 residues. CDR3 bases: TGTGCCATCAGTGAGATGGGACAGGGGGCCGGGACCCAGTACTTC. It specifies CAISEMGQGAGTQYF.

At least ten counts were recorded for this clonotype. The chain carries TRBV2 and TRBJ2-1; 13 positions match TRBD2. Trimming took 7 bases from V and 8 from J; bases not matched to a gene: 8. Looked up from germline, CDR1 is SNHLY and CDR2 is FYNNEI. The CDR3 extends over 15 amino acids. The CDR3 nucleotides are TGTGCCAGCAACCCACGACTAGCGGGGGGCGATGAGCAGTTCTTC. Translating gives CASNPRLAGGDEQFF. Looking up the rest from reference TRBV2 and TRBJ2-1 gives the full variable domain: EPEVTQTPSHQVTQMGQEVILRCVPISNHLYFYWYRQILGQKVEFLVSFYNNEISEKSEIFDDQFSVERPDGSNFTLKIRSTKLEDSAMYFCASNPRLAGGDEQFFGPGTRLTVL.

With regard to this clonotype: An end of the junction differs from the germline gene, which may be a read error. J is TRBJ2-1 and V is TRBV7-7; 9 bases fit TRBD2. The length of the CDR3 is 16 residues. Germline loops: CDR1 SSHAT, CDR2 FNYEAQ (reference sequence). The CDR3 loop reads CASSLEVAGGSNEQFF. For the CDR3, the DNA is TGTGCTAGCAGCTTAGAGGTGGCGGGGGGGAGCAATGAGCAGTTCTTC.